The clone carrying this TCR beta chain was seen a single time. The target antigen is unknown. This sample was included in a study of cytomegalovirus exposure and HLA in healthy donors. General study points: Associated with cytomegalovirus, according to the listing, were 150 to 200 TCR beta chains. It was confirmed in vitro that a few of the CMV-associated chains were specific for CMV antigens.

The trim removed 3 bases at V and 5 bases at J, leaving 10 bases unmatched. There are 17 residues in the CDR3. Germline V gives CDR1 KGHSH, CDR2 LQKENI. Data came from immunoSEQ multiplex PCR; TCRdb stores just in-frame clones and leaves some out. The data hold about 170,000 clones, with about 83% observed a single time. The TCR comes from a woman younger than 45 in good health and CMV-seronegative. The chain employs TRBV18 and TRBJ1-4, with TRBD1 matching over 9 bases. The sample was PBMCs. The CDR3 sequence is CASSPRPPGQGNEKLFF. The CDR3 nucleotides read TGTGCCAGCTCACCTAGGCCACCGGGACAGGGCAATGAAAAACTGTTTTTT.